The 16 T cell receptor beta chains in this list originate from one sample, sequenced in a study of cytomegalovirus exposure and HLA in healthy donors. Amplification used 60 Vbeta primers and 13 Jbeta primers. The assay was immunoSEQ multiplex PCR, and TCRdb's table has in-frame clones only and misses some. Of roughly 190,000 clones listed, around 75% are singletons. The sample comprised PBMCs. These receptors all come from a female donor in good health and CMV-seronegative.

The V call is TRBV5-5, the J call TRBJ1-1, with D possibly TRBD1 on 5 matching bases. The CDR3 spans 14 residues. With 1 base removed from V and 4 bases from J, the gap between germline ends came to 11 bases. Germline V lookup: CDR1 SGHKS, CDR2 YYEKEE (reference sequence). The CDR3 protein is CASSLWRDGTEAFF. CDR3 bases: TGTGCCAGCAGCTTGTGGAGGGACGGCACTGAAGCTTTCTTT.

This clone was found a few times. The chain links TRBV9 to TRBJ1-6, with D unclear. Trimming removed 4 bases from V and 7 bases from J, with 15 bases in between. Germline loops: CDR1 SGDLS, CDR2 YYNGEE. CDR3 length: 15 residues. CDR3 nucleotides: TGTGCCAGCAGCCCTAAGCCTCGAGGGAATTCACCCCTCCACTTT. This sequence encodes CASSPKPRGNSPLHF.

A note on this clone: Other DNA sequences in the same sample also yield this CDR3. This chain connects TRBV18 to TRBJ2-3; D may be TRBD1 (6 bases). CDR1 is KGHSH and CDR2 is LQKENI in the germline V gene. This CDR3 spans 16 amino acids. Trimming took 1 base from V and 3 from J, leaving 14 bases between them. The CDR3 DNA follows: TGTGCCAGCTCACCACTATCGGCAGGGGCGACAGATACGCAGTATTTT. It yields the protein CASSPLSAGATDTQYF.

The chain links TRBV19 to TRBJ2-7, with D possibly being TRBD1 (5 bases). The germline gives CDR1 LNHDA, CDR2 SQIVND (reference sequence). This CDR3 comprises 14 residues. V was pared by 7 bases and J by 0 bases, with 13 bases between. The CDR3: CASMKQAGSYEQYF. In DNA form, the CDR3 reads TGTGCCAGTATGAAACAGGCTGGCTCCTACGAGCAGTACTTC.

CDR3 loop: CASSFSGTTGELFF. The CDR3, as DNA: TGTGCCAGCAGCTTTAGCGGGACCACCGGGGAGCTGTTTTTT. The chain recombines TRBV7-9 with TRBJ2-2, with TRBD2 matching 8 bases. V was clipped by 3 bases and J by 4 bases; unmatched bases: 1. In germline, CDR1 is SEHNR, CDR2 FQNEAQ (reference sequence). This CDR3 contains 14 residues. The full variable domain, with the rest looked up from reference TRBV7-9 and TRBJ2-2, is DTGVSQNPRHKITKRGQNVTFRCDPISEHNRLYWYRQTLGQGPEFLTYFQNEAQLEKSRLLSDRFSAERPKGSFSTLEIQRTEQGDSAMYLCASSFSGTTGELFFGEGSRLTVL.

The chain combines TRBV10-1 with TRBJ2-7; 8 bases are shared with TRBD2. Trimming took 5 bases from V and 0 from J; bases not matched to a gene: 3. The CDR3 contains 14 residues. CDR1 and CDR2 (germline): WNHNN, SYGVQD (reference sequence). The CDR3 DNA reads as TGCGCCAGCAGTTGTAGCGGGGCCTCCTACGAGCAGTACTTC. This translates into CASSCSGASYEQYF.

As regards this clone: This same CDR3 is encoded by further DNA sequences in the sample. The J gene is TRBJ2-2, the V gene TRBV2; 8 nucleotides line up with TRBD1. This CDR3 spans 14 amino acids. The ends lost 9 bases at V and 1 base at J; junction bases unmatched: 4. Germline V gene data show CDR1 as SNHLY and CDR2 as FYNNEI. The CDR3 protein is CASTGTGNTGELFF. CDR3 nucleotide sequence: TGTGCCAGTACCGGGACAGGGAACACCGGGGAGCTGTTTTTT.

This clone was found a few times. The chain combines TRBV6-5 with TRBJ1-5; 8 nucleotides line up with TRBD1. The CDR3 length is 13 residues. The germline CDR1 and CDR2 sequences are MNHEY and SVGAGI. The V and J ends lost 8 bases and 4 bases, in that order; junction bases with no gene match: 4. In nucleotides, the CDR3 is TGTGCCAGCTGTCGGGACAGGAATCAGCCCCAGCATTTT. This sequence encodes CASCRDRNQPQHF.

The chain couples TRBV5-1 to TRBJ2-1; 9 nucleotides align to TRBD1. Germline V gene sequence: CDR1 SGHRS, CDR2 YFSETQ. V gave up 2 bases and J gave up 6 bases; unmatched junction bases: 6. The CDR3 totals 15 residues. This CDR3 reads CASSFRQGVVNEQFF. DNA for the CDR3: TGCGCCAGCAGCTTTCGACAGGGGGTGGTCAATGAGCAGTTCTTC.

The chain combines TRBV11-1 with TRBJ2-6; no definite D call. V gave up 1 base and J gave up 0 bases, with 4 bases separating them. The CDR3 length is 15 residues. Germline CDR1 SGHAT, CDR2 FQDESV (reference sequence). CDR3 protein: CASSLGSSGANVLTF. The CDR3 nucleotides read TGTGCCAGCAGCTTAGGGAGCTCTGGGGCCAACGTCCTGACTTTC.

The chain is built from TRBV9 and TRBJ2-7; D is ambiguous. Germline V gene lookup returns CDR1 SGDLS and CDR2 YYNGEE. V lost 4 bases to trimming and J lost 0 bases, with 11 bases between them. The length of the CDR3 is 14 residues. CDR3 protein: CASSSRAFSYEQYF. The CDR3 bases are TGTGCCAGCAGCTCACGAGCCTTCTCCTACGAGCAGTACTTC.

The V gene is TRBV4-1, the J gene TRBJ2-2; TRBD1 aligns across 7 bases. Germline V gives CDR1 MGHRA, CDR2 YSYEKL. V lost 0 bases and J lost 6; bases outside the gene matches: 13. The CDR3 is 18 residues long. The chain's CDR3 is CASSQDRGGFRGSGELFF. The CDR3 nucleotides read TGCGCCAGCAGCCAAGATAGAGGGGGCTTCCGGGGTTCCGGGGAGCTGTTTTTT.

This chain links TRBV11-3 with TRBJ1-5, with D maybe TRBD1 (5 bases). The CDR3 consists of 14 residues. Germline CDR1 SGHNT, CDR2 YENEEA. Trimming removed 3 bases from V and 8 bases from J, with 14 bases in between. The CDR3 here is CASSFGGAGEPQHF. CDR3 in DNA: TGTGCCAGCAGCTTTGGAGGGGCCGGGGAGCCCCAGCATTTT.

The V gene is TRBV27, the J gene TRBJ2-3; D unresolved. The CDR3 has 13 amino acids. The germline V gene encodes CDR1 MNHEY and CDR2 SMNVEV (reference sequence). Trimming left V 7 bases short and J 5 bases short, with 13 bases between. The CDR3 protein is CASTFLGRDTQYF. In nucleotides, the CDR3 is TGTGCCAGCACGTTTCTAGGTAGAGATACGCAGTATTTT.

As regards this clone: The same CDR3 is also encoded by other DNA sequences in this sample. The chain joins TRBV11-1 to TRBJ2-2; the D is unclear. This CDR3 contains 13 residues. Germline V CDR1 and CDR2: SGHAT, FQDESV (reference sequence). Trimming stripped 3 bases from V and 2 bases from J, with 4 bases between. CDR3 sequence: CASSFVNTGELFF. The CDR3 nucleotides are TGTGCCAGCAGCTTCGTCAACACCGGGGAGCTGTTTTTT. The variable domain in full, with the rest retrieved from reference TRBV11-1 and TRBJ2-2, is EAEVAQSPRYKITEKSQAVAFWCDPISGHATLYWYRQILGQGPELLVQFQDESVVDDSQLPKDRFSAERLKGVDSTLKIQPAELGDSAMYLCASSFVNTGELFFGEGSRLTVL.

The rearrangement links TRBV19 to TRBJ1-2, with 12 bases lining up with TRBD1. J gave up 8 bases and V 2 bases, and 15 bases lay outside the gene matches. Germline CDR1 is LNHDA and CDR2 is SQIVND (reference sequence). CDR3 length: 18 residues. The CDR3 spells CASSIFTPGQGAFYGYTF. The CDR3 DNA reads as TGTGCCAGTAGTATATTCACTCCGGGACAGGGGGCTTTCTACGGCTACACCTTC.